The clone carrying this TCR beta chain was seen only once. What it recognizes is unknown. The sample comes from a study of shared clonotypes between healthy human individuals. Study findings and constraints: Among non-shared clonotypes, generation probabilities were lower than among those shared by all four donors. Naive CD4 clonotypes overlapped across a handful of donors at around 5%.

Each replicate PCR on the sorted subsets used roughly 200 ng DNA (approximately 27,000 T cell genomes). TCRdb keeps only in-frame clones here, not all; method: immunoSEQ multiplex PCR. The sample records roughly 570,000 clones, 98% being singletons. The germline V gene has CDR1 MGHRA and CDR2 YSYEKL. The CDR3 extends over 13 amino acids. The ends were cut back, 0 bases at V and 6 bases at J, with 9 bases in the middle. It was CD45RO-negative cells, positively selected for CCR7, that made up naive CD8 cells, with terminally differentiated effector memory CD45RA+ cells excluded. The V gene is TRBV4-1, the J gene TRBJ2-7; D gene ambiguous. The origin of this receptor is a man aged 25 to 40 in good health. Sequencing was done on a sample of naive CD8+ T cells sorted from blood. The CDR3 DNA reads TGCGCCAGCAGCCAAGACCCGACACGCGAGCAGTACTTC. The encoded protein is CASSQDPTREQYF.